This T cell receptor (beta chain) appears in the sequencing data of a study of T cell changes during pregnancy in multiple sclerosis. The table came from immunoSEQ multiplex PCR; TCRdb's copy has only in-frame clones and leaves some out. The table lists 40,000 to 55,000 clones, about nine tenths of them singletons, with approximately 0.25% in the top ten. The germline gives CDR1 SGHDN, CDR2 FVKESK. The CDR3 is 13 amino acids. V gave up 1 base and J gave up 5 bases; unmatched junction bases: 1. This chain joins TRBV14 and TRBJ2-5, with TRBD2 identical over 7 bases. This TCR came from a female donor with multiple sclerosis, enrolled in a pregnancy study. The source material was CD4+ T cells from peripheral blood mononuclear cells, sampled in the second trimester of pregnancy. CDR3 sequence: CASSQGGGETQYF. For the CDR3, the DNA is TGTGCCAGCAGCCAAGGGGGGGGTGAGACCCAGTACTTC.